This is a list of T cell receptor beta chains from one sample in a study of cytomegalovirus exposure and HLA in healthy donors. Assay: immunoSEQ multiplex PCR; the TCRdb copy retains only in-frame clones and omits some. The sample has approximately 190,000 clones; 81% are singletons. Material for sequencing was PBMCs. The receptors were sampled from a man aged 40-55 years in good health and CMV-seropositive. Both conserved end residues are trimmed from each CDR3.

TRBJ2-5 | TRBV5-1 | ASSLGYGTGPGTQY
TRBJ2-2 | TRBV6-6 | ASSSTGGNTGELF
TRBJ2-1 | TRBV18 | ASSPQRNYNEQF
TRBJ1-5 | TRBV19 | ASSSRQGQPQH
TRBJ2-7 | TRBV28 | ASSEGLGSYEQY
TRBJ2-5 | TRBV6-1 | ASTLRMASWETQY
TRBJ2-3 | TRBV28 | ASSRTSGGPRDTQY
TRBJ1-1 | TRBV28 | ASSAPGQPNTEAF
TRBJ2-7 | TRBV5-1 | ASSYSWIADYEQY
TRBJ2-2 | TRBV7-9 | ASSREGLPGELF
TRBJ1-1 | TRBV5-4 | ASSGPLGGQNTEAF
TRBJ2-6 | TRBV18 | ASSSEGIAPSGANVLT
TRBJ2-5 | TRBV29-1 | SVEALGGNRETQY
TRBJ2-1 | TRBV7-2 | ASTLEGQAYNEQF
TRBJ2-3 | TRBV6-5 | ASSHKADTQY
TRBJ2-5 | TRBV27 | ASSSYREETQY
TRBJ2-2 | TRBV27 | ASSREGTITGELF
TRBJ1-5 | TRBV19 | ASSIASRPGGNQPQH
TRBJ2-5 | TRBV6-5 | ASGSGLAAQY
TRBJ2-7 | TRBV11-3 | ASSSRPQKEPYEQY
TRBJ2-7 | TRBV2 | ASRLAGTYEQY
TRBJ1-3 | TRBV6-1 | ASSEQSASGNTIY
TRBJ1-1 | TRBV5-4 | ASRPPPGQVNTEAF
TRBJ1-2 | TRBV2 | ASSSNYGYT
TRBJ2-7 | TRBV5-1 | ASSSGLAGDEQY
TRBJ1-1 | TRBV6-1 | AIRRDRDGEAF
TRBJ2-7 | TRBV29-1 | SVEDSGLTKYEQY
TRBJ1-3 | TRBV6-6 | ASTPYRGSSGNTIY
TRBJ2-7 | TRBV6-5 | ASSYRGEQY
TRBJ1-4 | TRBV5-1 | ASSLDGGKLF
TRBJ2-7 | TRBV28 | ASSRPRGATYEQY
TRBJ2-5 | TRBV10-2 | ASSALWTSIETQY
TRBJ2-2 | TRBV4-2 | ASSLAASGRLQFSGELF
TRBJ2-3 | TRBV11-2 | ASSLRQGARDTQY
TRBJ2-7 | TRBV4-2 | ASSQDLHEAGVYEQY
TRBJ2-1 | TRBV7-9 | ASSPRVQPGAAEQF
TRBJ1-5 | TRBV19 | ASSFDRNQPQH
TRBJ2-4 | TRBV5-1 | ASSLGLAGFSTKNIQY
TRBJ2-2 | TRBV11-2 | ASSLSGGYTGELF
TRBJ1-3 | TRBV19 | ASRLDRGAGNTIY